This T cell receptor beta chain was sequenced in a study of regulatory T cells in long-lasting Graves disease. Whole-study results and caveats: Persistent patients had more shared public clonotypes (roughly 2,700) than new patients (approximately 920).

Time point described: newly diagnosed GD, antithyroid drugs for less than 3 months. Extracted PBMC RNA gave rise to the TCR library. HTBI primers from iRepertoire and Arm-PCR of CDR3 regions yielded the TCR beta libraries. Authors' data handling: Identification yielded 55 to 75 TRBV and approximately 13 TRBJ segments across samples. TCRdb reprocessed the multiplex PCR reads via MiXCR and lists one record per CDR3 protein. TCRdb, not the authors, supplied the V and J calls. The sample records about 540,000 distinct CDR3 sequences, about 13% being singletons. This clonotype was found a few times. Its antigen is not known. Relative to the germline gene, one junction end is altered; a read error may explain this. The CDR3 consists of 16 residues. Germline CDR1 is KGHDR and CDR2 is SFDVKD. The same sample was also studied in work on T cells in Graves' hyperthyroidism and ophthalmopathy.

This TCR derives from a man aged 30 to 45 with Graves disease. The rearrangement joins TRBV24-1 to TRBJ2-1; possibly TRBD1 for D (6 bases). Sequencing was performed on peripheral blood mononuclear cells (PBMCs), taken at new diagnosis, from a patient treated with antithyroid drugs. CDR3 in DNA: TGTGCCACCAGTGATGCCAGGGGACCCGGAAGCAATGAGCAGCTCTTC. Its protein product is CATSDARGPGSNEQLF.